These 13 T cell receptor beta chains share one sample of origin, sequenced in a study of shared clonotypes between healthy human individuals. Clones were sequenced by immunoSEQ multiplex PCR, and TCRdb holds only the in-frame ones, with some missing. There are about 680,000 clones in the sample; about 90% occur only once, and about 24% lies in the top ten. Cells designated naive CD8 were CD45RO-negative and were positively selected for CCR7, with terminally differentiated effector memory CD45RA+ cells excluded. Sequenced: naive CD8+ T cells sorted from blood. The receptors here all came from a man aged 30 to 45 in good health.

The chain uses TRBV2 and TRBJ1-3, with a possible D match to TRBD1 (6 bases). V lost 4 bases to trimming and J lost 0 bases, with 10 bases between them. The CDR3 extends over 15 amino acids. Per the germline V gene, CDR1 is SNHLY and CDR2 is FYNNEI. The CDR3 region is CASSGTGYSGNTIYF. The CDR3 bases are TGTGCCAGCAGTGGTACAGGGTACTCTGGAAACACCATATATTTT.

J is TRBJ2-2 and V is TRBV27; the D is unclear. CDR1 and CDR2 from the germline V gene are MNHEY and SMNVEV (reference sequence). The CDR3 sequence is 16 residues long. The germline V and J ends were trimmed by 0 bases and 0 bases, with 8 bases remaining between them. CDR3 nucleotide sequence: TGTGCCAGCAGTTTATCATTCAGAACGAACACCGGGGAGCTGTTTTTT. It specifies CASSLSFRTNTGELFF.

Notes on this clone: The sample holds other DNA sequences that translate to the same CDR3. This chain connects TRBV10-2 to TRBJ1-5, with a weak D call TRBD1 (5 bases). The CDR3 spans 14 residues. Trimming pared 6 bases from V and 0 bases from J, leaving 9 bases between. The germline CDR1 and CDR2 sequences are WSHSY and SAAADI. Here the CDR3 reads CASRDSDSNQPQHF. In nucleotides, the CDR3 is TGCGCCAGCAGAGACAGTGATAGCAATCAGCCCCAGCATTTT.

This rearrangement joins TRBV2 to TRBJ2-7; D is possibly TRBD2 (6 bases). Germline CDR1 is SNHLY and CDR2 is FYNNEI. CDR3 size: 13 residues. V was clipped by 4 bases and J by 7 bases, with 14 bases between them. The CDR3 nucleotides are TGTGCCAGCAGTGGCAGTCCGGCGGGGGAGCAGTACTTC. Protein sequence: CASSGSPAGEQYF. Combining the CDR3 with reference TRBV2 and TRBJ2-7 gives the whole variable domain EPEVTQTPSHQVTQMGQEVILRCVPISNHLYFYWYRQILGQKVEFLVSFYNNEISEKSEIFDDQFSVERPDGSNFTLKIRSTKLEDSAMYFCASSGSPAGEQYFGPGTRLTVT.

The chain employs TRBV4-3 and TRBJ1-1; D unresolved. V gave up 3 bases and J gave up 3 bases, with 14 bases separating them. From germline, CDR1 is LGHNA and CDR2 YSLEER. The CDR3 is 15 amino acids. The CDR3, as DNA: TGCGCCAGCAGCCATGGGCAGGATTCCTACACTGAAGCTTTCTTT. It encodes CASSHGQDSYTEAFF.

The rearrangement uses TRBV10-3 and TRBJ2-1, with D perhaps matching TRBD1 (5 bases). CDR1 and CDR2 from the germline V gene are ENHRY and SYGVKD. V was pared by 2 bases and J by 1 base, with 12 bases between. This CDR3 is built from 16 residues. The CDR3 region has the DNA TGTGCCATCAGTGAGAAGGGGTCCCAATCCTACAATGAGCAGTTCTTC. This sequence encodes CAISEKGSQSYNEQFF.

The rearrangement joins TRBV9 to TRBJ2-7, with 9 bases that match TRBD1. Trimming took 4 bases from V and 5 from J; bases not matched to a gene: 10. This CDR3 spans 15 amino acids. Germline V gene sequence: CDR1 SGDLS, CDR2 YYNGEE. The chain's CDR3 is CASSLSTGGIDEQYF. The CDR3, as DNA: TGTGCCAGCAGCCTATCGACAGGGGGTATCGACGAGCAGTACTTC.

The rearrangement joins TRBV15 to TRBJ2-7; 7 bases are shared with TRBD1. The CDR3 runs 15 residues. Germline CDR1 and CDR2: LNHNV and YYDKDF (reference sequence). The trim removed 1 base at V and 2 bases at J, leaving 5 bases unmatched. CDR3 DNA sequence: TGTGCCACCAGCAGAGTCTCCCAGGGGGCCTACGAGCAGTACTTC. Amino acids: CATSRVSQGAYEQYF. The variable domain in full, with the rest retrieved from reference TRBV15 and TRBJ2-7, is DAMVIQNPRYQVTQFGKPVTLSCSQTLNHNVMYWYQQKSSQAPKLLFHYYDKDFNNEADTPDNFQSRRPNTSFCFLDIRSPGLGDTAMYLCATSRVSQGAYEQYFGPGTRLTVT.

The V call is TRBV7-9, the J call TRBJ2-5; D is unclear. Germline V gene lookup returns CDR1 SEHNR and CDR2 FQNEAQ (reference sequence). The V end was cut by 5 bases, the J end by 2 bases, with 12 bases between. This CDR3 contains 14 residues. This CDR3 is CASSPRTAQETQYF. The CDR3 bases are TGTGCCAGCAGCCCCCGAACAGCACAAGAGACCCAGTACTTC.

This chain connects TRBV7-9 to TRBJ2-7, with D perhaps TRBD1 (5 bases). Trimming left V 6 bases short and J 7 bases short, with 10 bases between. The CDR3 sequence is 11 residues long. Germline-derived CDR1 and CDR2 are SEHNR and FQNEAQ (reference sequence). The CDR3 bases are TGTGCCAGCAGGCAGGGTGAAGAGCAGTACTTC. As protein: CASRQGEEQYF. Variable domain in full (rest from reference TRBV7-9 and TRBJ2-7): DTGVSQNPRHKITKRGQNVTFRCDPISEHNRLYWYRQTLGQGPEFLTYFQNEAQLEKSRLLSDRFSAERPKGSFSTLEIQRTEQGDSAMYLCASRQGEEQYFGPGTRLTVT.

This chain joins TRBV2 and TRBJ2-7, with D possibly matching TRBD2 (6 bases). The germline V and J ends were trimmed by 3 bases and 2 bases, with 11 bases remaining between them. The CDR3 has 14 residues. CDR1 SNHLY and CDR2 FYNNEI come from the germline V gene. The chain's CDR3 is CASSEGLRPYEQYF. CDR3 bases: TGTGCCAGCAGTGAGGGACTGCGTCCCTACGAGCAGTACTTC.

The chain couples TRBV6-1 to TRBJ2-5; 9 bases line up with TRBD1. The CDR3 has 18 amino acids. Germline V CDR1 and CDR2: MNHNS, SASEGT. V was clipped by 2 bases and J by 5 bases; unmatched bases: 15. The chain's CDR3 is CASSEISRDRAWTETQYF. The DNA for the CDR3 is TGTGCCAGCAGTGAAATTTCCCGGGACAGGGCGTGGACGGAGACCCAGTACTTC.

The V gene is TRBV6-5, the J gene TRBJ2-7; TRBD1 matches 7 bases. Trimming cost V 7 bases and J 4 bases; bases outside gene matches: 7. CDR1 MNHEY and CDR2 SVGAGI come from the germline V gene. The CDR3 covers 13 residues. CDR3 residues: CASTPGTVYEQYF. The DNA of the CDR3 is TGTGCCAGCACCCCCGGGACAGTATACGAGCAGTACTTC.